The clone carrying this T cell receptor beta chain was found many times. As yet, its antigen is unknown. These data originate in a study of T and B cells in COVID-19 patients. Across the study: The recovered cohort's median age was 34 years, versus 65 to 80 years in active infection. Critical illness requiring mechanical ventilation or extracorporeal membrane oxygenation affected three fifths of the roughly 20 active-infection patients.

From blood, about 250-500 ng of genomic DNA served as TRB template. Findings and limits, study-wide: Patients with COVID-19 reportedly showed strongly skewed T cell receptor beta variable and joining gene usage.

Multiplex PCR with BIOMED2 TRB-A/B primer pools amplified TRB rearrangements. Each CDR3 protein gets one entry after TCRdb re-called the multiplex PCR reads with MiXCR. The table shows about 13,000 distinct CDR3 sequences, with over 25% occurring only once. The specimen was blood. This sequence was found in a human donor who had recovered from COVID-19.

The CDR3 DNA reads as TGTGCCAGCAGCTTGGGAGGGTTCAATGAGCAGTTCTTC. Encoded protein: CASSLGGFNEQFF. The gene calls are TRBV5-6 and TRBJ2-1, with D possibly TRBD2 on 5 matching bases. The CDR3 is 13 amino acids. V was clipped by 0 bases and J by 6 bases, with 7 bases between them. Germline V gives CDR1 SGHDT, CDR2 YYEEEE.